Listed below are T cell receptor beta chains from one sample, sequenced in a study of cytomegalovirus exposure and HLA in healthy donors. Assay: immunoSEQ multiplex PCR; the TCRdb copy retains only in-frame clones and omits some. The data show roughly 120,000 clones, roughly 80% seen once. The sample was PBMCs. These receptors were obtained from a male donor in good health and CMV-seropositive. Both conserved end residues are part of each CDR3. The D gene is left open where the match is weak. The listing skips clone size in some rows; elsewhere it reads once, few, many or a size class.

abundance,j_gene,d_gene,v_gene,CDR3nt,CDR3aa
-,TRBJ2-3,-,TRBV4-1,TGCGCCAGCAGCCAGGAGCAGAACTCCATCACAGATACGCAGTATTTT,CASSQEQNSITDTQYF
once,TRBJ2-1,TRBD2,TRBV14,TGTGCCAGCAGCCCAGCGGGAGTATTGTACAATGAGCAGTTCTTC,CASSPAGVLYNEQFF
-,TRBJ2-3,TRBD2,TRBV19,TGTGCCAGTAGTATGAGTAGCGGGACGGCAGATACGCAGTATTTT,CASSMSSGTADTQYF
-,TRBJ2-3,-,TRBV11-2,TGTGCCAGCAGCACCGGGACTGCTAGCACAGATACGCAGTATTTT,CASSTGTASTDTQYF
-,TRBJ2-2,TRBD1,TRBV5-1,TGCGCCAGCACAACAGGGGCCGGGGAGCTGTTTTTT,CASTTGAGELFF
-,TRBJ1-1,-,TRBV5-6,TGTGCCAGCAGCCGGGGATCGAAAGGCGGAGCTTTCTTT,CASSRGSKGGAFF
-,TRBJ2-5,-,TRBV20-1,TGCAGTGCTAGAGATAGAACCCAGTACTTC,CSARDRTQYF
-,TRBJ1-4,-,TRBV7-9,TGTGCCAGCAGCCCCCGACAGGACCCCGGTGGAAAACTGTTTTTT,CASSPRQDPGGKLFF
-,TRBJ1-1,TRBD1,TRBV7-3,TGTGCCAGCAGCCCAACAGGGGGCGCGGGCACTGAAGCTTTCTTT,CASSPTGGAGTEAFF
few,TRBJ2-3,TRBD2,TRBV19,TGTGCCAGTAGTACAGACTCAGTAGCGGGAACCACAGATACGCAGTATTTT,CASSTDSVAGTTDTQYF
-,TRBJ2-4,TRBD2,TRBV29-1,TGCAGCGGCCCGTTCGCTAGCGGTGCCAAAAACATTCAGTACTTC,CSGPFASGAKNIQYF
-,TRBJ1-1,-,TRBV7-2,TGTGCCAGCAGCGTTACAGGGTGGACTGAAGCTTTCTTT,CASSVTGWTEAFF
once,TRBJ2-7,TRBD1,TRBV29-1,TGCAGCGTTGAATCTTTAGGGACAGGGGACTCCGGGCAGTACTTC,CSVESLGTGDSGQYF
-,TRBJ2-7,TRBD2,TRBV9,TGTGCCAGCAGCTTTCGGACTAGCGGTTACGAGCAGTACTTC,CASSFRTSGYEQYF
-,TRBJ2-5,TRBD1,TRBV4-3,TGCGCCAGCGGGGACAGGGCAGAGACCCAGTACTTC,CASGDRAETQYF
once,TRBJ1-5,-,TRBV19,TGTGCCAGTAGTATAGCCTCCCAGGGCAATCAGCCCCAGCATTTT,CASSIASQGNQPQHF
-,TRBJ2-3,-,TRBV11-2,TGTGCCAGCAGCTCCGGCACAGATACGCAGTATTTT,CASSSGTDTQYF
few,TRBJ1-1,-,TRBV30,TGTGCCTGGAGTGTAATCCGAACCACAGGTGAAGCTTTCTTT,CAWSVIRTTGEAFF
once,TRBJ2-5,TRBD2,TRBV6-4,TGTGCCAGCAGCGGGACTACGGGAGAGACCCAGTACTTC,CASSGTTGETQYF
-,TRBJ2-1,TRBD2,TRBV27,TGTGCCAGCACAAAACCGGGACTATACAATGTCGGGCAGTTCTTC,CASTKPGLYNVGQFF
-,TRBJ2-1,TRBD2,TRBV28,TGTGCCAGCAGTTTTCTTTTGGGACTAGCGATAAACAATGAGCAGTTCTTC,CASSFLLGLAINNEQFF
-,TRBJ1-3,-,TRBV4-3,TGCGCCAGCAAAAAGGGGGACGGCTCTGGAAACACCATATATTTT,CASKKGDGSGNTIYF
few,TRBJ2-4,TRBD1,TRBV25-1,TGTGCCAGCAGTGTAGGGACAGGACGAAACATTCAGTACTTC,CASSVGTGRNIQYF
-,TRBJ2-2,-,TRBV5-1,TGCGCCAGCAGCTTGGCCAATTCGAACACCGGGGAGCTGTTTTTT,CASSLANSNTGELFF
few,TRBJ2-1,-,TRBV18,TGTGCCAGCTCGCCGCAGGGTCGGTTATCCTCCTACAATGAGCAGTTCTTC,CASSPQGRLSSYNEQFF
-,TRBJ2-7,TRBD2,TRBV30,TGTGCCAGCACTAGCGGGAGGGCCCACGAGCAGTACTTC,CASTSGRAHEQYF
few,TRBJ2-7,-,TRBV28,TGTGCCAGCAGGGAAGGGGTCTACGAGCAGTACTTC,CASREGVYEQYF
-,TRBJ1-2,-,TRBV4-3,TGCGCCAGCAGCCGAGGCACCGGGGCGCGGGGAGCTGGCTACACCTTC,CASSRGTGARGAGYTF
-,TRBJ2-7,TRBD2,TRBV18,TGTGCCAGCTCACCACGTACTAGCGGGAGGGACTCCTACGAGCAGTACTTC,CASSPRTSGRDSYEQYF
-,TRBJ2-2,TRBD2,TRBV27,TGTGCCAGCAGTACAAAACGGGAGGTAAACACCGGGGAGCTGTTTTTT,CASSTKREVNTGELFF
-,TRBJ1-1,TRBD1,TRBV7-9,TGTGCCAGCAGCCCCCGACAGGGCTTGAACACTGAAGCTTTCTTT,CASSPRQGLNTEAFF
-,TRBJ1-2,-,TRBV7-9,TGTTCCAGCACCGACACCTATGGCTACACCTTC,CSSTDTYGYTF
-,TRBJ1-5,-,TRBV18,TGTGCCAGCTCGGGCGGCAATCAGCCCCAGCATTTT,CASSGGNQPQHF
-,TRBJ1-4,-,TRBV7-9,TGTGCCAGCAGCGTCACAGCAGGGTTAGCTAATGAAAAACTGTTTTTT,CASSVTAGLANEKLFF
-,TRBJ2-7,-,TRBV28,TGTGCCAGCAGTTCCCCGGGACTCAAACTCTACGAGCAGTACTTC,CASSSPGLKLYEQYF
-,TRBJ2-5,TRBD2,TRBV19,TGTGCCAGTAGTATCCCCGACAGCACGGGAGGGACCCAGTACTTC,CASSIPDSTGGTQYF
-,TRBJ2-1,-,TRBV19,TGTGCCAGTAGTACGAGGCAGGGGCGAGAGCAGTTCTTC,CASSTRQGREQFF
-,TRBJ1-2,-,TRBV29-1,TGCAGCGTTGATTCCAGGGCTGGCTATGGCTACACCTTC,CSVDSRAGYGYTF
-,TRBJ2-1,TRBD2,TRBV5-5,TGTGCCAGCAGCTTGTCGGGGACTAGCGGGGAATACAATGAGCAGTTCTTC,CASSLSGTSGEYNEQFF
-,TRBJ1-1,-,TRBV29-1,TGCAGCGTTGAAACGGGTTTGAGGACTGAAGCTTTCTTT,CSVETGLRTEAFF